These 28 T cell receptor beta chains came from one sample sequenced in a study. Cells sorted as Tregs were CD4+, CD25+ and CD127-/low. Adaptor-ligated barcode primers were used to amplify TRBV12-4/TRBJ1-2 clonotypes. In TCRdb, the multiplex PCR reads were re-called with MiXCR into one record per CDR3 protein. Of around 1,200 distinct CDR3 sequences listed, about 25% are singletons. The sequenced sample was tumor-infiltrating Tregs sorted from the breast tumor. The receptor set was obtained from a female donor with breast cancer.

Sample share makes this clonotype medium-sized. The chain carries TRBV12-3 or TRBV12-4 and TRBJ1-2, with 8 bases that match TRBD1. J lost 7 bases, V lost 4 bases, and 5 bases had no gene match. The CDR3 totals 13 residues. The DNA of the CDR3 is TGTGCCAGCAGTTCCGGACAGGGTTTTGGCTACACCTTC. This encodes CASSSGQGFGYTF.

The chain employs TRBV12-3 or TRBV12-4 and TRBJ1-2; 9 bases fit TRBD1. CDR3 size: 15 residues. The V segment lost 5 bases and the J segment 2 bases; nucleotides outside the gene matches: 6. The CDR3 sequence: CASSLDRGRNYGYTF. CDR3 sequence (DNA): TGTGCCAGCAGTCTGGACAGGGGCCGAAACTATGGCTACACCTTC.

This clonotype is medium-sized (0.01 to 0.1%) within its sample. The CDR3 reads CASSLIGTGLFDYDGYTF. CDR3 DNA sequence: TGTGCCAGCAGCCTCATAGGGACAGGGTTGTTTGACTATGATGGCTACACCTTC. J is TRBJ1-2 and V is TRBV12-3 or TRBV12-4; TRBD1 matches at 9 bases. V shed 6 bases and J 6 bases; nucleotides not matched to a gene: 20. The CDR3 totals 18 residues.

This chain connects TRBV12-3 or TRBV12-4 to TRBJ1-2; perhaps TRBD1 as D (6 bases). The germline V and J ends were trimmed by 5 bases and 6 bases, with 13 bases remaining between them. This CDR3 spans 13 amino acids. The CDR3 coding sequence is TGTGCCAGCAGTGAGGACAGACGGGATGGCTACACCTTC. It is translated as CASSEDRRDGYTF.

This clonotype occurred once. This chain connects TRBV12-3 or TRBV12-4 to TRBJ1-2; D is unresolved. With 6 bases removed from V and 4 bases from J, the gap between germline ends came to 9 bases. The CDR3 sequence is 12 residues long. The CDR3 region has the DNA TGTGCCAGCAGGACTCGGAGCTATGGCTACACCTTC. Its translation: CASRTRSYGYTF.

The chain recombines TRBV12-3 or TRBV12-4 with TRBJ1-2; weak D call: TRBD1 (5 bases). CDR3 size: 15 residues. V lost 2 bases, J lost 0 bases, and 10 bases lay in between. The CDR3 region is CASSLQGGTNYGYTF. CDR3 in DNA: TGTGCCAGCAGTTTACAGGGCGGCACTAACTATGGCTACACCTTC.

This clonotype is medium-sized. CDR3 DNA sequence: TGTGCCAGCAGCCTTGCCGGGAGAGGGACTTATGGCTACACCTTC. It encodes CASSLAGRGTYGYTF. The chain uses TRBV12-3 or TRBV12-4 and TRBJ1-2; a weak D match, TRBD1 (5 bases). The CDR3 sequence is 15 residues long. V lost 6 bases and J lost 5, with 19 bases in between.

This clonotype is judged medium-sized. V usage is TRBV12-3 or TRBV12-4 and J usage is TRBJ1-2; 8 positions match TRBD1. The CDR3 runs to 13 residues. The ends lost 7 bases at V and 1 base at J; junction bases unmatched: 2. CDR3 nucleotides: TGTGCCAGCAAGACAGGGGTTAACTATGGCTACACCTTC. Amino acids: CASKTGVNYGYTF.

This clonotype is classed as medium-sized. The chain employs TRBV12-3 or TRBV12-4 and TRBJ1-2, with a tentative D call TRBD1 (5 bases). This CDR3 has 14 amino acids. Trimming removed 5 bases at V and 4 bases at J, with 14 bases between. CDR3 amino acids: CASSLAGQSYGYTF. In DNA form, the CDR3 reads TGTGCCAGCAGTCTGGCAGGGCAGTCCTATGGCTACACCTTC.

This clonotype was detected a few times. The chain employs TRBV12-3 or TRBV12-4 and TRBJ1-2; no firm D call. The V end lost 5 bases, the J end lost 8 bases, and 12 bases lay between the germline ends. The CDR3 spans 12 residues. The DNA of the CDR3 is TGTGCCAGCAGTCGTAGACATAGGGGCTACACCTTC. Translating it yields CASSRRHRGYTF.

As regards this clonotype: Given the absence of the conserved phenylalanine or tryptophan at the CDR3 end, a read error is likely. The limits of the CDR3 on the DNA are not certain, so only TCRdb's listed CDR3 is given. The rearrangement joins TRBV12-3 or TRBV12-4 to TRBJ1-2; the table's TRBD1 call for D was not verified on the DNA. Both ends counted, the CDR3 spans 14 residues. The CDR3 loop is CASSLVDRTMATPS.

This clonotype is labeled as medium-sized (0.01 to 0.1%). This chain links TRBV12-3 or TRBV12-4 with TRBJ1-2; D is ambiguous. This CDR3 spans 11 amino acids. The germline V and J ends were trimmed by 8 bases and 0 bases, with 4 bases remaining between them. Written as DNA, the CDR3 is TGTGCCAGCGGCCCTAACTATGGCTACACCTTC. This codes for CASGPNYGYTF.

This clonotype is termed large. V is TRBV12-3 or TRBV12-4 and J is TRBJ1-2, with D possibly matching TRBD1 (5 bases). V lost 7 bases and J lost 2, with 17 bases in between. CDR3 length equals 15 residues. The CDR3 DNA is TGTGCCAGCACCCCGCGGCGGGACGAGAACTATGGCTACACCTTC. Translation: CASTPRRDENYGYTF.

J is TRBJ1-2 and V is TRBV12-3 or TRBV12-4; unclear D gene. Trimming cost V 2 bases and J 2 bases, with 6 bases left between them. The CDR3 runs to 13 residues. The CDR3, as DNA: TGTGCCAGCAGTTTAAGGTTAAACTATGGCTACACCTTC. Translated: CASSLRLNYGYTF.

This clonotype is large in the sample. J is TRBJ1-2 and V is TRBV12-3 or TRBV12-4; D remains unclear. CDR3 length: 13 amino acids. Trimming shortened V by 6 bases and J by 4 bases, and 12 bases separated the two germline ends. The CDR3 loop is CASSPPSAYGYTF. Here the CDR3 DNA reads TGTGCCAGCAGCCCACCCTCAGCCTATGGCTACACCTTC.

This clonotype is categorized as large. The V call is TRBV12-3 or TRBV12-4, the J call TRBJ1-2; D gene ambiguous. The CDR3 length is 11 residues. Trimming pared 6 bases from V and 7 bases from J, leaving 9 bases between. The CDR3 here is CASRGPGGYTF. CDR3 nucleotide sequence: TGTGCCAGCAGGGGCCCCGGTGGCTACACCTTC.

Relative to its sample, this clonotype is large. The chain recombines TRBV12-3 or TRBV12-4 with TRBJ1-2, with a weak D call TRBD1 (5 bases). The CDR3 consists of 13 residues. Trimming left V 3 bases short and J 8 bases short, with 13 bases between. CDR3: CASSFRRDAGYTF. DNA of the CDR3: TGTGCCAGCAGTTTCCGTCGGGACGCCGGCTACACCTTC.

This clonotype rates as large. The rearrangement links TRBV12-3 or TRBV12-4 to TRBJ1-2; no clear D gene. Trimming stripped 2 bases from V and 4 bases from J, with 11 bases between. CDR3 length: 14 amino acids. Written as DNA, the CDR3 is TGTGCCAGCAGTTTATTGGATATGCGCTATGGCTACACCTTC. It specifies CASSLLDMRYGYTF.

In its sample, this clonotype is medium-sized. V is TRBV12-3 or TRBV12-4 and J is TRBJ1-2; D uncertain. The length of the CDR3 is 14 residues. The V end was cut by 0 bases, the J end by 0 bases, with 5 bases between. CDR3 bases: TGTGCCAGCAGTTTAGCCGGGTCTAACTATGGCTACACCTTC. Its translation: CASSLAGSNYGYTF.

This clonotype was counted between two and nine times. The gene calls are TRBV12-3 or TRBV12-4 and TRBJ1-2; unclear D gene. This CDR3 is 12 amino acids long. V was trimmed by 6 bases and J by 7 bases, leaving 12 bases between them. In nucleotides, the CDR3 is TGTGCCAGCAGGGCGGGGATTGGTGGCTACACCTTC. Protein: CASRAGIGGYTF.

This clonotype rates as large (0.1 to 1%). The chain joins TRBV12-3 or TRBV12-4 to TRBJ1-2, with D maybe TRBD1 (6 bases). This CDR3 is built from 15 residues. Trimming took off 3 bases at V and 4 bases at J, with 15 bases between the two ends. CDR3 amino acids: CASSFGQIYLYGYTF. The CDR3 nucleotides read TGTGCCAGCAGTTTTGGACAGATCTACCTCTATGGCTACACCTTC.

This clonotype has a single count. The genes are TRBV12-3 or TRBV12-4 and TRBJ1-2; D unresolved. V lost 3 bases and J lost 1, with 12 bases in between. CDR3 length: 15 residues. The CDR3 spells CASSFGVRHNYGYTF. CDR3 bases: TGTGCCAGCAGTTTTGGGGTCAGGCATAACTATGGCTACACCTTC.

This clonotype qualifies as medium-sized. The chain recombines TRBV12-3 or TRBV12-4 with TRBJ1-2; TRBD1 is a possible D gene (5 bases). The CDR3 runs 12 residues. The V end was cut by 5 bases, the J end by 4 bases, with 8 bases between. Here the CDR3 reads CASSRGGYGYTF. The CDR3 nucleotides are TGTGCCAGCAGTAGGGGCGGCTATGGCTACACCTTC.

By share, this clonotype counts as large. This CDR3 reads CASRRTNYGYTF. The DNA for the CDR3 is TGTGCCAGCAGACGGACAAACTATGGCTACACCTTC. The chain joins TRBV12-3 or TRBV12-4 to TRBJ1-2; D is possibly TRBD1 (5 bases). The CDR3 has 12 residues. V lost 6 bases and J 2 bases, leaving 7 bases between the germline ends.

This clonotype is labeled large. The V gene is TRBV12-3 or TRBV12-4, the J gene TRBJ1-2, with TRBD1 as a possible D gene (5 bases). The CDR3 length is 13 residues. Trimming cost V 5 bases and J 3 bases, with 10 bases left between them. The CDR3, as DNA: TGTGCCAGCAGTCGGGGACGCCACTATGGCTACACCTTC. It translates to CASSRGRHYGYTF.

Relative to its sample, this clonotype is medium-sized. CDR3 region: CASSPFLEDGYTF. For the CDR3, the DNA is TGTGCCAGCAGCCCATTCCTGGAGGATGGCTACACCTTC. This rearrangement joins TRBV12-3 or TRBV12-4 to TRBJ1-2; D is unclear. The CDR3 spans 13 residues. Deletions cut 6 bases from V and 6 bases from J, with 14 bases between.

This chain joins TRBV12-3 or TRBV12-4 and TRBJ1-2, with D unclear. This CDR3 has 11 residues. V lost 6 bases, J lost 7 bases, and 9 bases lay in between. In DNA, the CDR3 is TGTGCCAGCAGCTTCAGCGGTGGCTACACCTTC. Translating it yields CASSFSGGYTF.

This clonotype is categorized as large. The genes are TRBV12-3 or TRBV12-4 and TRBJ1-2; D ambiguous. The V gene lost 6 bases and the J gene lost 8 bases, with 16 bases spanning the gap. CDR3 length: 13 amino acids. Here the CDR3 reads CASSLGSVLGYTF. For the CDR3, the DNA is TGTGCCAGCAGCTTGGGGTCCGTACTCGGCTACACCTTC.